The rows below give T cell receptor beta chains drawn from one sample of a study of vaccination effects on CD4 cells after COVID-19. Clones were sequenced by immunoSEQ multiplex PCR, and TCRdb holds only the in-frame ones, with some missing. The table has tens of thousands of clones, 55% to 75% seen once. Their cognate antigens are unknown. Here the sequenced sample was CD4+ T cells from PBMCs cultured with HCoV-NL63 spike peptides, taken before COVID-19 vaccination. Receptors were obtained from a human donor who received a COVID-19 vaccine. Both conserved end residues are part of each CDR3. The order of the fields is D gene, V gene, clone size, J gene, CDR3 DNA, CDR3 protein. The D gene is left open where the match is weak. The size of a clone is reported for some rows only, either as once, few or many, or as a class for expanded clones.

.	TRBV7-8	.	TRBJ1-2	TGTGCCAGCAGCTCTCGTAGGCAGGCCTTAGGGAACTATGGCTACACCTTC	CASSSRRQALGNYGYTF
TRBD2	TRBV2	.	TRBJ2-1	TGTGCCAGCAGTGAACCCTTGGCGGGGGTTGTGCAGTTCTTC	CASSEPLAGVVQFF
TRBD1	TRBV5-5	.	TRBJ2-1	TGTGCCAGCACCTTGGGGACAGGGGGCAGGAATGAGCAGTTCTTC	CASTLGTGGRNEQFF
.	TRBV18	few	TRBJ1-1	TGTGCCAGCTCACCACCAACAGAGACTCACACTGAAGCTTTCTTT	CASSPPTETHTEAFF
TRBD1	TRBV19	once	TRBJ1-4	TGTGCCAGTAGTATTCTGTACAGGGGGCGCGGAGGTGCAACTAATGAAAAACTGTTTTTT	CASSILYRGRGGATNEKLFF
.	TRBV6-5	.	TRBJ2-5	TGTGCCAGCCGGGCGCCAAAGGGGGCCCAGTACTTC	CASRAPKGAQYF
.	TRBV11-3	.	TRBJ2-2	TGTGCCAGCAGCAGAAGAGGGTCCGGGGAGCTGTTTTTT	CASSRRGSGELFF
TRBD1	TRBV5-4	.	TRBJ1-2	TGTGCCAGCAGCTTGCAGGGGGCGGATGGCTACACCTTC	CASSLQGADGYTF
.	TRBV6-6	few	TRBJ2-3	TGTGCCAGCAGTTACTCGAGTACAAACACAGATACGCAGTATTTT	CASSYSSTNTDTQYF
TRBD1	TRBV2	.	TRBJ1-4	TGTGCCAGCAATGAACAGGGGGCGGCCGAAAAACTGTTTTTT	CASNEQGAAEKLFF
.	TRBV9	.	TRBJ1-5	TGTGCCAGCAGCGTGGGGTATTCTAATCAGCCCCAGCATTTT	CASSVGYSNQPQHF
TRBD2	TRBV2	.	TRBJ2-3	TGTGCCAGCAGTGACGGGACTAGCGGGGGCACAGATACGCAGTATTTT	CASSDGTSGGTDTQYF
.	TRBV6-1	.	TRBJ1-1	TGTGCCAGCAGTGAACCCAGGGAATTAGCTTTCTTT	CASSEPRELAFF
TRBD2	TRBV10-3	.	TRBJ2-2	TGTGCCATCGGACTAGTTTCCGGGGAGCTGTTTTTT	CAIGLVSGELFF
.	TRBV6-1	.	TRBJ1-5	TGTGCCAGCAGTGAAGCGGGGGGAGGTCAGCCCCAGCATTTT	CASSEAGGGQPQHF
TRBD1	TRBV19	.	TRBJ1-1	TGTGCCAGTACCCCCACGAACTACTTGGGACAGATGAACACTGAAGCTTTCTTT	CASTPTNYLGQMNTEAFF
.	TRBV5-1	.	TRBJ1-3	TGCGCCAGCAGCTCAGGTCGGGACTACTCTGGAAACACCATATATTTT	CASSSGRDYSGNTIYF
TRBD2	TRBV9	.	TRBJ2-3	TGTGCCAGCAGCGATCCGGGACTAGCGGTATGGTTAGGGACAGATACGCAGTATTTT	CASSDPGLAVWLGTDTQYF
TRBD2	TRBV18	.	TRBJ2-7	TGTGCCAGCTCACCACCGGCCAGCGGGGGGGTGTCCTACGAGCAGTACTTC	CASSPPASGGVSYEQYF
.	TRBV5-1	.	TRBJ2-7	TGCGCCAGCAGCTTTTCCGCCTACGAGCAGTACTTC	CASSFSAYEQYF
TRBD2	TRBV13	.	TRBJ2-5	TGTGCCAGCAGCTTAAAGCAGACTAGCGTTCAGGAGACCCAGTACTTC	CASSLKQTSVQETQYF
.	TRBV2	once	TRBJ2-4	TGTGCCAGCCTGACTAGGAACATTCAGTACTTC	CASLTRNIQYF
.	TRBV7-9	.	TRBJ2-5	TGTGCCAGCAGCCCCGGGGAAATTTCAGGAGAGACCCAGTACTTC	CASSPGEISGETQYF
TRBD2	TRBV11-3	.	TRBJ2-1	TGTGCCAGCAGCTTAGATCAGGGCGGGAGCTTCCCCGGTGAGCAGTTCTTC	CASSLDQGGSFPGEQFF
.	TRBV7-9	.	TRBJ2-1	TGTGCCAGCAGCTTTGACTTGAACTCCTACAATGAGCAGTTCTTC	CASSFDLNSYNEQFF
.	TRBV5-1	.	TRBJ2-2	TGCGCCAGCACCGCGGCCGGGACCGCGACCGGGGAGCTGTTTTTT	CASTAAGTATGELFF
.	TRBV21-1	.	TRBJ1-5	TGTGCCAGCAGCAAAGAACCAGGTGACAGGGGGGAAAATCAGCCCCAGCATTTT	CASSKEPGDRGENQPQHF
.	TRBV19	.	TRBJ1-5	TGTGCCAGTAGTAGTATTGGGGGTGGCAATCAGCCCCAGCATTTT	CASSSIGGGNQPQHF
.	TRBV15	.	TRBJ2-1	TGTGCCACCAGCAGAGCGTCAGCAAGAGAGCAGTTCTTC	CATSRASAREQFF
.	TRBV3-1/TRBV3-2	.	TRBJ1-1	TGTGCCAGCAGCCGCCTCATGAACACTGAAGCTTTCTTT	CASSRLMNTEAFF
.	TRBV9	.	TRBJ1-5	TGTGCCAGCAGCGTAGGTACGGTGAATCAGCCCCAGCATTTT	CASSVGTVNQPQHF
.	TRBV11-2	.	TRBJ2-1	TGTGCCAGCAGCTTAGCTGACGCGGGGACCTACAATGAGCAGTTCTTC	CASSLADAGTYNEQFF
.	TRBV19	.	TRBJ1-2	TGTGCCAGTAGTATAGTTAGGCAGGAGCATGGCTACACCTTC	CASSIVRQEHGYTF
.	TRBV6-1	.	TRBJ1-3	TGTGCCAGCAGTGAAGCAGTAGGCTCTGGAAACACCATATATTTT	CASSEAVGSGNTIYF
.	TRBV6-5	.	TRBJ2-7	TGTGCCAGCAGTTACTCGAATAACAGACCCTACGAGCAGTACTTC	CASSYSNNRPYEQYF
.	TRBV6-5	.	TRBJ1-2	TGTGCCAGCACCCCTCCGGCTAACTATGGCTACACCTTC	CASTPPANYGYTF
.	TRBV19	.	TRBJ2-7	TGTGCCAGTAGTTCCAAGGCCTACGGGGAGCAGTACTTC	CASSSKAYGEQYF
.	TRBV10-3	few	TRBJ1-1	TGTGCCATCAAAGGGGCAATGGAGACTGAAGCTTTCTTT	CAIKGAMETEAFF
.	TRBV5-1	.	TRBJ2-3	TGCGCCAGCAGCTTGGTGGGGGGGCCCACAGATACGCAGTATTTT	CASSLVGGPTDTQYF
TRBD1	TRBV4-1	.	TRBJ1-2	TGCGCCAGCAGCCCCCGGGACAGCTATGGCTACACCTTC	CASSPRDSYGYTF
.	TRBV2	few	TRBJ2-5	TGTGCCAGCATCCCATCGACCCTCGACAGTTTACGTTCAACCAAAGAGACCCAGTACTTC	CASIPSTLDSLRSTKETQYF
TRBD1	TRBV2	.	TRBJ2-1	TGTGCCAACGAGTGGGGAACAGGGGATGAGCAGTTCTTC	CANEWGTGDEQFF
.	TRBV2	.	TRBJ2-1	TGTGCCACTCGGACAGACTACAATGAGCAGTTCTTC	CATRTDYNEQFF
TRBD1	TRBV6-6	.	TRBJ1-2	TGTGCCAGCACTGCACAGGGGCACTATGGCTACACCTTC	CASTAQGHYGYTF
TRBD1	TRBV2	.	TRBJ1-1	TGTGCCACGACAGGGGGCGAGGGCACTGAAGCTTTCTTT	CATTGGEGTEAFF